The 29 T cell receptor beta chains below were found in one sample sequenced in a study of OX40 agonist ivuxolimab in advanced cancers. The protocol was immunoSEQ multiplex PCR, while the TCRdb copy is restricted to in-frame clones and leaves out a portion. Found here are some 25,000 clones, roughly 80% of them singletons; the top ten hold under 40%. Sample: CD4+ or CD8+ T cells sorted from blood, taken in a trial of the OX40 agonist ivuxolimab. These receptor sequences come from an adult with an advanced solid tumor such as melanoma, head and neck, liver or kidney cancer.

The rearrangement joins TRBV9 to TRBJ1-2; maybe TRBD1 (6 bases). The CDR3 has 14 amino acids. V was cut by 0 bases and J by 8 bases, with 14 bases left in between. Germline V gene data show CDR1 as SGDLS and CDR2 as YYNGEE. DNA of the CDR3: TGTGCCAGCAGCGTAGGCGGGGGCGCGGAGGGCTACACCTTC. Translation gives CASSVGGGAEGYTF.

This clone was picked up one time. The likely explanation is a read error, given a far larger clone one base away. The chain joins TRBV5-1 to TRBJ2-2; TRBD1 aligns across 7 bases. Looked up from germline, CDR1 is SGHRS and CDR2 is YFSETQ. The CDR3 consists of 14 residues. CDR3 residues: CASSSDRADGELLF. CDR3 coding DNA: TGCGCCAGCAGCTCCGACAGGGCGGACGGGGAGCTGCTTTTT.

The chain employs TRBV9 and TRBJ1-4, with TRBD1 matching 9 bases. J gave up 4 bases and V 3 bases, and 7 bases lay outside the gene matches. The CDR3 is 16 residues long. Looked up from germline, CDR1 is SGDLS and CDR2 is YYNGEE. The CDR3 sequence is CASSAATGGYNEKLFF. CDR3 coding DNA: TGTGCCAGCAGCGCAGCGACAGGGGGATATAATGAAAAACTGTTTTTT.

V gene TRBV13 combines with J gene TRBJ2-7, with 8 bases fitting TRBD1. Germline values: CDR1 PRHDT, CDR2 FYEKMQ (reference sequence). V was clipped by 3 bases and J by 3 bases; unmatched bases: 4. The CDR3 runs 14 residues. The CDR3 coding sequence is TGTGCCAGCAGCTTCGGGACAGGATACTACGAGCAGTACTTC. It yields the protein CASSFGTGYYEQYF.

The chain employs TRBV5-1 and TRBJ2-3; TRBD1 aligns across 9 bases. Trimming cost V 0 bases and J 2 bases; bases outside gene matches: 4. The CDR3 runs to 16 residues. Germline CDR1 and CDR2: SGHRS and YFSETQ. The chain's CDR3 is CASSLAGTGLTDTQYF. The DNA of the CDR3 is TGCGCCAGCAGCTTGGCCGGGACAGGGCTCACAGATACGCAGTATTTT.

The J gene is TRBJ2-7, the V gene TRBV6-5, with D possibly called TRBD1 or TRBD2 (5 bases each). Germline V gives CDR1 MNHEY, CDR2 SVGAGI. The CDR3 has 15 residues. Between the trimmed V and J ends, which lost 7 bases and 2 bases, there was a span of 18 bases. CDR3: CASTPGLSQTYEQYF. DNA of the CDR3: TGTGCCAGCACCCCGGGGCTTTCGCAGACCTACGAGCAGTACTTC.

The J gene is TRBJ2-5, the V gene TRBV5-4, with D unclear. The J call may be in error: the DNA end matches TRBJ2-7 better. The CDR3 has 12 residues. The germline V gene has CDR1 SGHNT and CDR2 YYREEE (reference sequence). In DNA form, the CDR3 reads TGTGCCAGCAGCGTTTGGGGCTACGAGCAGTACTTC. Amino acid sequence: CASSVWGYEQYF.

The rearrangement links TRBV29-1 to TRBJ1-2; D is ambiguous. The CDR3 runs to 13 residues. The V and J ends lost 1 base and 7 bases respectively, with 13 bases between them. Looked up from germline, CDR1 is SQVTM and CDR2 is ANQGSEA. The CDR3 nucleotides read TGCAGCGTTGAAGGGCTCAACAGCGGTGGCTACACCTTC. Protein sequence: CSVEGLNSGGYTF.

This rearrangement joins TRBV6-5 to TRBJ2-4, with D possibly being TRBD1 (5 bases). The CDR3 runs to 14 residues. V dropped 5 bases and J dropped 7 bases, with 15 bases sitting between them. The germline V gene encodes CDR1 MNHEY and CDR2 SVGAGI. CDR3 DNA sequence: TGTGCCAGCAGTCCGTTAGAGACAGAGAACATTCAGTACTTC. As protein: CASSPLETENIQYF.

This clone was picked up one time. V is TRBV19 and J is TRBJ2-7, with 8 bases identical to TRBD1. The V and J ends lost 5 bases and 0 bases, in that order; junction bases with no gene match: 12. Germline loops: CDR1 LNHDA, CDR2 SQIVND (reference sequence). This CDR3 is built from 17 residues. This CDR3 is CASSPSPPGGSSYEQYF. The DNA for the CDR3 is TGTGCCAGTAGTCCAAGTCCGCCAGGGGGCAGCTCCTACGAGCAGTACTTC.

This chain links TRBV7-6 with TRBJ2-2, with D possibly being TRBD1 (6 bases). The CDR3 runs to 17 residues. The V and J ends lost 2 bases and 4 bases respectively, with 17 bases between them. The germline CDR1 and CDR2 sequences are SGHVS and FNYEAQ. CDR3 sequence: CASSLQRTTGPTGELFF. CDR3 in DNA: TGTGCCAGCAGCTTACAGCGGACAACAGGGCCCACCGGGGAGCTGTTTTTT.

Only a few counts were recorded for this clone. This rearrangement joins TRBV9 to TRBJ2-3; D is possibly TRBD1 or TRBD2 (5 bases each). Trimming shortened V by 1 base and J by 6 bases, and 18 bases separated the two germline ends. The CDR3 extends over 16 amino acids. Germline V CDR1 and CDR2: SGDLS, YYNGEE. In nucleotides, the CDR3 is TGTGCCAGCAGCGTAACACAGGAGCGGCGGGTGGATACGCAGTATTTT. It yields the protein CASSVTQERRVDTQYF.

The rearrangement uses TRBV16 and TRBJ2-7, with D possibly being TRBD1 (5 bases). This CDR3 is built from 15 residues. V was trimmed by 4 bases and J by 3 bases, leaving 16 bases between them. Germline CDR1 and CDR2: KGHSY and FQNENV. The CDR3 DNA is TGTGCCAGCAGCCTCCGTTGGGGCACCAACTACGAGCAGTACTTC. It yields the protein CASSLRWGTNYEQYF.

This chain uses TRBV5-1 with TRBJ2-3, with 7 bases that match TRBD1. This CDR3 has 14 residues. CDR1 is SGHRS, CDR2 YFSETQ, per germline. V was clipped by 5 bases and J by 1 base; unmatched bases: 4. DNA for the CDR3: TGCGCCAGCAGGGGTGACAGGGGCACAGATACGCAGTATTTT. Translation: CASRGDRGTDTQYF.

The rearrangement links TRBV5-1 to TRBJ1-6; possible D gene TRBD1, 6 bases. Trimming left V 3 bases short and J 5 bases short, with 21 bases between. The CDR3 totals 18 residues. Germline CDR1 and CDR2: SGHRS and YFSETQ. Here the CDR3 DNA reads TGCGCCAGCAGCTCTACTGTCCCGGGACATCCGGATAATTCACCCCTCCACTTT. Protein product: CASSSTVPGHPDNSPLHF.

This clone was observed a handful of times. The V and J genes are TRBV2 and TRBJ2-7; TRBD2 agrees at 7 bases. Looked up from germline, CDR1 is SNHLY and CDR2 is FYNNEI. With 9 bases clipped from V and 0 bases from J, the junction kept 11 bases outside the gene matches. This CDR3 comprises 15 residues. The CDR3 bases are TGTGCCAGTTCCGGGGGGACGGCGAGCTCCTACGAGCAGTACTTC. Amino acid sequence: CASSGGTASSYEQYF.

This chain links TRBV5-4 with TRBJ1-2; 7 bases align to TRBD1. The length of the CDR3 is 18 residues. The J segment lost 8 bases and the V segment lost 0 bases, leaving 19 bases of the junction unmatched. CDR1 is SGHNT, CDR2 YYREEE, per germline (reference sequence). CDR3 in amino acids: CASSLGPVRGDRVGGYTF. In DNA form, the CDR3 reads TGTGCCAGCAGCTTGGGACCTGTTCGCGGCGACAGGGTCGGGGGCTACACCTTC.

The chain couples TRBV11-3 to TRBJ2-5, with a tentative D call TRBD2 (7 bases). The CDR3 contains 14 residues. V gave up 5 bases and J gave up 5 bases, with 15 bases separating them. CDR1 and CDR2 (germline): SGHNT, YENEEA. The CDR3 DNA reads TGTGCCAGCAGCCGATCAGGGGAGGGGGAGACCCAGTACTTC. This translates into CASSRSGEGETQYF.

This chain uses TRBV6-1 with TRBJ2-7, with TRBD1 matching 7 bases. Per germline, CDR1 MNHNS and CDR2 SASEGT. CDR3 length: 16 residues. V lost 2 bases to trimming and J lost 1 base; unmatched junction nucleotides: 8. In nucleotides, the CDR3 is TGTGCCAGCAGTGAATCTTTGACAGGGTTTTCCTACGAGCAGTACTTC. Translation gives CASSESLTGFSYEQYF.

The CDR3 sequence is CASSQGHLAGESDTQYF. Written as DNA, the CDR3 is TGCGCCAGCAGCCAAGGCCACCTAGCGGGGGAATCAGATACGCAGTATTTT. The J gene is TRBJ2-3, the V gene TRBV4-1, with 10 bases identical to TRBD2. The V gene's germline CDR1 is MGHRA and CDR2 YSYEKL. CDR3 size: 17 residues. V shed 1 base, J shed 4 bases, and the junction held 8 bases outside the gene matches.

V gene TRBV15 combines with J gene TRBJ2-5; unclear D gene. The CDR3 has 13 amino acids. V was cut by 0 bases and J by 3 bases, with 5 bases left in between. Germline V gene sequence: CDR1 LNHNV, CDR2 YYDKDF (reference sequence). The CDR3: CATSRDPEETQYF. The CDR3 nucleotides read TGTGCCACCAGCAGAGATCCAGAAGAGACCCAGTACTTC.

The chain is built from TRBV6-5 and TRBJ1-1; D not certain. With 9 bases removed from V and 5 bases from J, the gap between germline ends came to 10 bases. Germline V gene sequence: CDR1 MNHEY, CDR2 SVGAGI. The CDR3 is 11 residues long. The CDR3 DNA sequence: TGTGCCAGTGAAGGGCCAACTGAAGCTTTCTTT. Protein product: CASEGPTEAFF.

This chain uses TRBV16 with TRBJ2-7; D call uncertain. Germline V gene lookup returns CDR1 KGHSY and CDR2 FQNENV. With 2 bases removed from V and 3 bases from J, the gap between germline ends came to 14 bases. The CDR3 spans 15 residues. This CDR3 reads CASSQGRSQHYEQYF. The CDR3 coding sequence is TGTGCCAGCAGCCAAGGGCGGAGTCAGCACTACGAGCAGTACTTC.

V gene TRBV19 combines with J gene TRBJ2-1, with D unclear. Trimming took off 3 bases at V and 4 bases at J, with 1 base between the two ends. CDR3 length: 11 amino acids. CDR1 is LNHDA and CDR2 is SQIVND in the germline V gene (reference sequence). The DNA for the CDR3 is TGTGCCAGTAGTATGTACAATGAGCAGTTCTTC. Encoded protein: CASSMYNEQFF.

The chain links TRBV5-6 to TRBJ2-7; weak D call: TRBD1 (6 bases). The CDR3 totals 12 residues. CDR1 and CDR2 (germline): SGHDT, YYEEEE. Deletions cut 2 bases from V and 9 bases from J, with 12 bases between. The CDR3 bases are TGTGCCAGCAGCTTCGGGACAACGGGGCAGTACTTC. Translated: CASSFGTTGQYF.

The V gene is TRBV11-1, the J gene TRBJ2-7, with 9 bases identical to TRBD1. V dropped 4 bases and J dropped 7; count of bases not matched to a gene: 8. The CDR3 runs to 14 residues. The germline V gene has CDR1 SGHAT and CDR2 FQDESV (reference sequence). The CDR3 nucleotides are TGTGCCAGCAGCTCGTCCGGGACAGGGAATGAGCAGTACTTC. This translates into CASSSSGTGNEQYF.

The rearrangement links TRBV19 to TRBJ2-3; 9 positions match TRBD2. Per the germline V gene, CDR1 is LNHDA and CDR2 is SQIVND (reference sequence). V shed 7 bases and J 2 bases; nucleotides not matched to a gene: 7. The CDR3 spans 15 residues. CDR3 sequence: CASKWSGGITDTQYF. The CDR3 bases are TGTGCCAGTAAATGGAGCGGGGGGATCACAGATACGCAGTATTTT.

This chain uses TRBV5-6 with TRBJ1-2; 9 bases fit TRBD1. CDR1 and CDR2 from the germline V gene are SGHDT and YYEEEE. The CDR3 extends over 14 amino acids. V lost 4 bases and J lost 4; bases outside the gene matches: 5. CDR3 nucleotides: TGTGCCAGCAGCGGACAGGGGAGTCTCTATGGCTACACCTTC. As protein: CASSGQGSLYGYTF.

The gene calls are TRBV5-4 and TRBJ2-7, with TRBD1 as a possible D gene (6 bases). The V and J ends lost 4 bases and 0 bases respectively, with 14 bases between them. Germline assignment: CDR1 SGHNT and CDR2 YYREEE (reference sequence). The CDR3 extends over 15 amino acids. CDR3 amino acids: CASSTQDRNSYEQYF. CDR3 sequence (DNA): TGTGCCAGCAGCACGCAAGACAGGAACTCCTACGAGCAGTACTTC.